This T cell receptor beta chain was sequenced in a study of beta chain features in type 1 diabetes. With respect to this clone: Its antigen remains unknown. The same CDR3 can be traced to other DNA sequences in this sample.

What was sequenced were expressed TCRB transcripts, since all of the isolated RNA had been reverse transcribed. For naive, central memory and regulatory T cell samples, reads averaged around 3.6 million. TCRdb's table, derived via immunoSEQ multiplex PCR, lists solely in-frame clones and lacks some. The sample yields 300,000 to 350,000 clones, about a tenth seen once. Regarding the study as a whole: Shortening that was moderate but significant affected the TCRB CDR3s of Type 1 diabetes patients in all four CD4+ subsets. Sampled from patients, naive, central memory and Treg TCRB repertoires appeared more similar than those sampled from healthy donors.

Trimming took off 0 bases at V and 10 bases at J, with 4 bases between the two ends. The germline gives CDR1 GTSNPN, CDR2 SVGIG (reference sequence). CDR3 length: 11 residues. The chain combines TRBV30 with TRBJ1-6, with unresolved D. The sample taken for sequencing was central memory CD4+ T cells from blood. The TCR comes from a man aged 30 to 39 with type 1 diabetes. The CDR3, as DNA: TGTGCCTGGAGTGTAACCTCACCCCTCCACTTT. This gives the protein CAWSVTSPLHF.